This T cell receptor beta chain was profiled in a study of T cells in Graves' hyperthyroidism and ophthalmopathy. Study findings and constraints: Before onset, ophthalmopathy was predicted by the model a median approximately 6.5 months earlier. Most thyroid clonotypes with frequency above 0.001 were detected in blood.

Thyroid ultrasound and orbital computed tomography, with clinical symptoms and serum thyroxine and TRAb, informed diagnoses. Around 10 ml fresh peripheral blood yielded the PBMCs. This clonotype was picked up many times. As yet, its antigen is unknown. Researchers took RNA transcripts and amplified the TCR beta CDR3 regions from them. The HTBI primer set served for first-round RT-PCR of the TCR CDR3. TCRdb ran MiXCR on the multiplex PCR reads and lists one entry per CDR3 protein. The repertoire holds hundreds of thousands of distinct CDR3 sequences, with approximately 15% as singletons. Trimming took 3 bases from V and 7 from J, leaving 16 bases between them. This CDR3 region has 15 residues. Germline CDR1 reads PRHDT; CDR2 reads FYEKMQ (reference sequence).

The V and J genes are TRBV13 and TRBJ1-5; a possible D gene is TRBD1 (5 bases). This clonotype was sampled from a woman in her 50s with Graves' ophthalmopathy. What was sequenced was blood. CDR3 loop: CASSLGQGIRQPQHF. CDR3 DNA: TGTGCCAGCAGCTTGGGGCAGGGTATCAGGCAGCCCCAGCATTTT.